This passage covers 32 T cell receptor beta chains from one sample sequenced in a study of T cells in Graves' hyperthyroidism and ophthalmopathy. Amplified TCR beta CDR3 regions derived from RNA transcripts. An initial round of RT-PCR targeting the TCR CDR3 relied on the HTBI primer set. Using its own MiXCR run on the multiplex PCR reads, TCRdb lists one record per CDR3 protein. The table records approximately 400,000 distinct CDR3 sequences, over 13% of them present only once. The sample comprised blood. These receptors were collected from a middle-aged man with Graves' ophthalmopathy.

This clonotype was found many times. Here the CDR3 reads CASRRTESTDTQYF. CDR3 DNA sequence: TGTGCCAGCAGGCGGACAGAGAGCACAGATACGCAGTATTTT. The V and J genes are TRBV2 and TRBJ2-3; a weak D match, TRBD1 (6 bases). Between the trimmed V and J ends, which lost 6 bases and 0 bases, there was a span of 10 bases. The CDR3 contains 14 residues. Germline lookup yields CDR1 SNHLY and CDR2 FYNNEI.

This clonotype came up a few times. This could be a read error, since a much larger clone is one nucleotide away. It is likely a read error, because the conserved phenylalanine at the end of the CDR3 is missing. The chain joins TRBV7-8 to TRBJ2-7; TRBD2 aligns across 11 bases. CDR1 and CDR2 (germline): SGHVS, FQNEAQ. V shed 7 bases, J shed 4 bases, and the junction held 9 bases outside the gene matches. There are 15 residues in the CDR3. The CDR3: CASTHPGTSGYEQYL. CDR3 DNA sequence: TGTGCCAGCACCCATCCCGGGACTAGCGGTTACGAGCAGTACCTC.

This clonotype appeared many times. The chain carries TRBV24-1 and TRBJ1-2; 8 bases are shared with TRBD1. Looked up from germline, CDR1 is KGHDR and CDR2 is SFDVKD. V was clipped by 3 bases and J by 4 bases; unmatched bases: 6. The CDR3 totals 15 residues. The CDR3 DNA is TGTGCCACCAGTGATCCCGGGACAGGAGGCTATGGCTACACCTTC. It is translated as CATSDPGTGGYGYTF.

This clonotype was counted many times. The genes are TRBV5-1 and TRBJ2-2, with 7 nucleotides matching TRBD1. V shed 1 base, J shed 1 base, and the junction held 1 base outside the gene matches. Germline-derived CDR1 and CDR2 are SGHRS and YFSETQ. CDR3 size: 15 residues. CDR3 sequence: CASSLRTGNTGELFF. The DNA for the CDR3 is TGCGCCAGCAGCTTGCGGACAGGGAACACCGGGGAGCTGTTTTTT. Complete variable domain (other parts from reference TRBV5-1 and TRBJ2-2): KAGVTQTPRYLIKTRGQQVTLSCSPISGHRSVSWYQQTPGQGLQFLFEYFSETQRNKGNFPGRFSGRQFSNSRSEMNVSTLELGDSALYLCASSLRTGNTGELFFGEGSRLTVL.

This clonotype has a count of ten or more. The CDR3 DNA reads as TGTGCCAGCAGTTTAAAGTACGAGCAGTACTTC. This codes for CASSLKYEQYF. The chain recombines TRBV28 with TRBJ2-7; D ambiguous. V dropped 2 bases and J dropped 4 bases, with 3 bases sitting between them. CDR1 and CDR2 from the germline V gene are MDHEN and SYDVKM. CDR3 size: 11 residues.

Comments on this clonotype: A much larger clone differs from this one at a single base, so this may be a read error. The chain uses TRBV12-3 or TRBV12-4 and TRBJ2-7, with 8 bases that match TRBD2. V was clipped by 3 bases and J by 4 bases; unmatched bases: 5. This CDR3 region has 14 residues. Written as DNA, the CDR3 is TGTGCCAGCAGTTTCGGGGGGGTGAGGTACGAGCAGTACTTC. Translation gives CASSFGGVRYEQYF.

The chain is built from TRBV7-9 and TRBJ2-1, with 8 bases lining up with TRBD2. The trim removed 4 bases at V and 4 bases at J, leaving 9 bases unmatched. Germline values: CDR1 SEHNR, CDR2 FQNEAQ (reference sequence). The CDR3 is 16 residues long. CDR3 amino acids: CASSSLTSGVYNEQFF. The CDR3 bases are TGTGCCAGCAGCTCCCTTACTAGCGGAGTTTACAATGAGCAGTTCTTC.

The rearrangement joins TRBV7-2 to TRBJ2-1; tentative D call: TRBD2 (5 bases). With 5 bases removed from V and 8 bases from J, the gap between germline ends came to 25 bases. This CDR3 comprises 17 residues. The germline V gene encodes CDR1 SGHTA and CDR2 FQGNSA. The CDR3 loop is CASSRGPDSVIVDEQFF. CDR3 bases: TGTGCCAGCAGCCGCGGCCCGGACTCCGTGATTGTGGATGAGCAGTTCTTC.

In its sample, this clonotype was seen a few times. The chain links TRBV16 to TRBJ2-1, with no clear D. Germline CDR1 and CDR2: KGHSY and FQNENV. CDR3 length: 14 amino acids. Trimming cost V 2 bases and J 8 bases, with 13 bases left between them. Written as DNA, the CDR3 is TGTGCCAGCAGCCAAGTGACTGGCGATGATGAGCAGTTCTTC. Translating gives CASSQVTGDDEQFF.

In its sample, this clonotype was seen many times. V and J are TRBV3-1 and TRBJ2-3, with 9 positions matching TRBD2. Unmatched junction bases numbered 14, after V lost 4 bases and J lost 6 bases. The CDR3 is made up of 17 amino acids. CDR1 and CDR2 from the germline V gene are LGHDT and YNNKEL (reference sequence). CDR3 in amino acids: CASSPLGGSGSTDTQYF. Here the CDR3 DNA reads TGTGCCAGCAGCCCCCTCGGGGGTAGCGGGAGTACTGATACGCAGTATTTT.

This clonotype appeared many times. The chain carries TRBV4-1 and TRBJ1-1; D might be TRBD1 (6 bases). Germline V gene data show CDR1 as MGHRA and CDR2 as YSYEKL. V lost 0 bases and J 0 bases, leaving 8 bases between the germline ends. The CDR3 sequence is 15 residues long. The CDR3 DNA is TGCGCCAGCAGCCAAGAAAACAGGGTGAACACTGAAGCTTTCTTT. Its protein product is CASSQENRVNTEAFF.

The chain is built from TRBV29-1 and TRBJ2-7, with D possibly TRBD1 on 6 matching bases. From germline, CDR1 is SQVTM and CDR2 ANQGSEA. CDR3 length equals 12 residues. V lost 7 bases to trimming and J lost 5 bases, with 15 bases between them. CDR3 in DNA: TGCAGCGCGGATACAGGGTACCACGAGCAGTACTTC. It translates to CSADTGYHEQYF.

This clonotype appeared many times. The CDR3 bases are TGTGCCAGCAGCGAGTCAGGGGGAGAAGAGACCCAGTACTTC. Its translation is CASSESGGEETQYF. The rearrangement links TRBV2 to TRBJ2-5; 7 bases line up with TRBD1. The CDR3 has 14 residues. Trimming took 6 bases from V and 3 from J; bases not matched to a gene: 7. Germline-derived CDR1 and CDR2 are SNHLY and FYNNEI.

This clonotype has a count of ten or more. J is TRBJ2-1 and V is TRBV10-2; 8 bases match TRBD1. Germline loops: CDR1 WSHSY, CDR2 SAAADI. The J segment lost 7 bases and the V segment lost 4 bases, leaving 9 bases of the junction unmatched. This CDR3 has 15 amino acids. The CDR3 sequence: CASSVMGQVDNEQFF. CDR3 nucleotide sequence: TGCGCCAGCAGTGTAATGGGACAGGTGGATAATGAGCAGTTCTTC.

Points on this clonotype: The junction and the germline gene differ at one end; a read error may be behind it. The CDR3 DNA reads as TGTACCAGCAGTTGGACCGCTCGGGATACGCAGTATTTT. It specifies CTSSWTARDTQYF. V gene TRBV6-2 or TRBV6-3 combines with J gene TRBJ2-3; D remains ambiguous. Germline-derived CDR1 and CDR2 are MNHEY and SVGEGT. CDR3 length: 13 amino acids.

This clonotype was observed at least ten times. The rearrangement joins TRBV10-1 to TRBJ2-2; D call uncertain. The CDR3 loop spans 13 amino acids. V was shortened by 5 bases and J by 1 base, with 5 bases between the two germline ends. From germline, CDR1 is WNHNN and CDR2 SYGVQD (reference sequence). CDR3 DNA: TGCGCCAGCAGTCTGGTGAACACCGGGGAGCTGTTTTTT. It translates to CASSLVNTGELFF.

This clonotype was observed a few times. V usage is TRBV11-3 and J usage is TRBJ2-2; D uncertain. Germline-derived CDR1 and CDR2 are SGHNT and YENEEA. V lost 0 bases and J lost 7, with 15 bases in between. The CDR3 totals 16 residues. In nucleotides, the CDR3 is TGTGCCAGCAGCTTAGATACCGGACCAACAATCGGGGAGCTGTTTTTT. Amino acids: CASSLDTGPTIGELFF.

Many counts were recorded for this clonotype. V usage is TRBV12-3 or TRBV12-4 and J usage is TRBJ2-2, with 12 nucleotides matching TRBD2. V was clipped by 3 bases and J by 8 bases; unmatched bases: 10. CDR3 length: 17 residues. CDR3 DNA sequence: TGTGCCAGCAGTTTCCTTACTAGCGGGAGGCGTGCGGGGGAGCTGTTTTTT. This sequence encodes CASSFLTSGRRAGELFF.

Note on this clonotype: In this CDR3 the conserved last residue, phenylalanine or tryptophan, is missing, so a read error is likely. The rearrangement links TRBV20-1 to TRBJ1-5, with TRBD1 matching over 8 bases. Germline CDR1 is DFQATT and CDR2 is SNEGSKA (reference sequence). This CDR3 contains 14 residues. V trimming: 5 bases; J trimming: 3 bases; junction bases outside the gene matches: 6. The chain's CDR3 is CSARTTGANQPQHS. CDR3 nucleotides: TGCAGTGCTCGTACGACAGGGGCCAATCAGCCCCAGCATTCT.

This clonotype was seen ten or more times. An end of the junction does not agree with germline; a read error may underlie this. This chain connects TRBV10-3 to TRBJ1-2; 12 positions agree with TRBD1. This CDR3 has 16 amino acids. CDR1 is ENHRY, CDR2 SYGVKD, per germline. The CDR3 DNA follows: TGTGCCATCAGGCCGGGACAGGGGGCGTCGAACTTTGGCTACACCTTC. Translating gives CAIRPGQGASNFGYTF.

V and J are TRBV15 and TRBJ1-1; D remains unclear. CDR1 is LNHNV, CDR2 YYDKDF, per germline (reference sequence). This CDR3 comprises 13 residues. V lost 4 bases, J lost 1 base, and 7 bases lay in between. The CDR3 reads CATSTRSNTEAFF. The CDR3 DNA reads TGTGCCACCAGCACAAGGTCGAACACTGAAGCTTTCTTT.

In its sample, this clonotype was seen many times. The chain uses TRBV12-3 or TRBV12-4 and TRBJ1-5; 7 bases are a match to TRBD1. With 7 bases clipped from V and 4 bases from J, the junction kept 10 bases outside the gene matches. The CDR3 has 15 amino acids. CDR3 coding DNA: TGTGCCAGCACCTTAGGACAGGCCGGGAATCAGCCCCAGCATTTT. It codes for CASTLGQAGNQPQHF.

The chain links TRBV7-9 to TRBJ1-3; TRBD1 is a possible D gene (5 bases). The V gene's germline CDR1 is SEHNR and CDR2 FQNEAQ (reference sequence). V lost 7 bases and J lost 0, with 16 bases in between. The CDR3 spans 16 residues. The CDR3 DNA is TGTGCCAGCACCCGGGGGTCGGTTGACTCTGGAAACACCATATATTTT. Translated: CASTRGSVDSGNTIYF.

This clonotype appeared a few times. The rearrangement uses TRBV28 and TRBJ1-3; D is unclear. Germline V gene sequence: CDR1 MDHEN, CDR2 SYDVKM. Trimming shortened V by 8 bases and J by 0 bases, and 5 bases separated the two germline ends. CDR3 size: 12 residues. CDR3: CASGISGNTIYF. The CDR3 DNA reads TGTGCCAGCGGGATCTCTGGAAACACCATATATTTT.

This clonotype was detected ten times or more. The chain is built from TRBV20-1 and TRBJ2-3; D not resolved. Looked up from germline, CDR1 is DFQATT and CDR2 is SNEGSKA (reference sequence). The CDR3 totals 14 residues. V was pared by 1 base and J by 0 bases, with 8 bases between. CDR3 nucleotide sequence: TGCAGTGCTAGAGTCGGAACTAGCACAGATACGCAGTATTTT. Translating it yields CSARVGTSTDTQYF.

This clonotype was detected many times. The genes are TRBV29-1 and TRBJ2-3, with TRBD2 matching over 9 bases. There are 14 residues in the CDR3. V shed 5 bases, J shed 4 bases, and the junction held 7 bases outside the gene matches. CDR1 SQVTM and CDR2 ANQGSEA come from the germline V gene. The CDR3 region has the DNA TGCAGCGTTAGTAGCGGGAGTCGCGCAGATACGCAGTATTTT. Translated: CSVSSGSRADTQYF.

A few counts support this clonotype. This rearrangement joins TRBV5-1 to TRBJ2-5; 7 bases align to TRBD1. Germline loops: CDR1 SGHRS, CDR2 YFSETQ. This CDR3 spans 16 amino acids. With V trimmed by 0 bases and J by 4 bases, 9 bases remained unmatched. The CDR3 bases are TGCGCCAGCAGCTTGGGGTTGACAGGGAGTGGAGAGACCCAGTACTTC. Amino acid sequence: CASSLGLTGSGETQYF.

This clonotype has more than one count but fewer than ten. A read error is possible here, since a much larger clone lies one base away. This rearrangement joins TRBV5-1 to TRBJ2-1; tentative D call: TRBD2 (5 bases). This CDR3 is 16 amino acids long. Deletions cut 0 bases from V and 3 bases from J, with 13 bases between. The germline gives CDR1 SGHRS, CDR2 YFSETQ. The CDR3 DNA sequence: TGCGCCAGCAGCTTGGAATCGACTAACGGCTACAATGAGCAGTTCTTC. Its translation: CASSLESTNGYNEQFF.

This clonotype was recorded many times. J is TRBJ1-1 and V is TRBV18; D gene uncertain. The germline V gene encodes CDR1 KGHSH and CDR2 LQKENI. The CDR3 runs 15 residues. Trimming took off 3 bases at V and 1 base at J, with 12 bases between the two ends. The CDR3 DNA follows: TGTGCCAGCTCACCCTACTCGGGGAGGAACACTGAAGCTTTCTTT. Amino acid sequence: CASSPYSGRNTEAFF. The complete variable domain, with remaining parts taken from reference TRBV18 and TRBJ1-1, reads NAGVMQNPRHLVRRRGQEARLRCSPMKGHSHVYWYRQLPEEGLKFMVYLQKENIIDESGMPKERFSAEFPKEGPSILRIQQVVRGDSAAYFCASSPYSGRNTEAFFGQGTRLTVV.

Ten or more counts support this clonotype. This chain uses TRBV24-1 with TRBJ2-7, with D perhaps matching TRBD2 (6 bases). Germline V gives CDR1 KGHDR, CDR2 SFDVKD. The CDR3 contains 15 residues. The V and J ends lost 1 base and 2 bases respectively, with 11 bases between them. The CDR3 spells CATSDFGGKAYEQYF. Written as DNA, the CDR3 is TGTGCCACCAGTGATTTCGGCGGGAAGGCCTACGAGCAGTACTTC.

The table lists this clonotype with a count of one. The CDR3 loop reads CASSLVGGRSETQYF. The DNA of the CDR3 is TGTGCCAGCAGCTTAGTCGGTGGGAGGTCCGAGACCCAGTACTTC. The chain carries TRBV7-3 and TRBJ2-5; a weak D match, TRBD2 (6 bases). The CDR3 consists of 15 residues. The germline V gene has CDR1 SGHTA and CDR2 FQGTGA. V lost 2 bases and J 5 bases, leaving 15 bases between the germline ends.

This clonotype was recorded many times. This chain joins TRBV11-2 and TRBJ2-2; no clear D. The V end was cut by 8 bases, the J end by 6 bases, with 13 bases between. CDR3 length: 13 amino acids. CDR1 is SGHAT, CDR2 FQNNGV, per germline. The CDR3 region is CASQQSLAGELFF. The DNA of the CDR3 is TGTGCCAGCCAACAATCTTTGGCCGGGGAGCTGTTTTTT.